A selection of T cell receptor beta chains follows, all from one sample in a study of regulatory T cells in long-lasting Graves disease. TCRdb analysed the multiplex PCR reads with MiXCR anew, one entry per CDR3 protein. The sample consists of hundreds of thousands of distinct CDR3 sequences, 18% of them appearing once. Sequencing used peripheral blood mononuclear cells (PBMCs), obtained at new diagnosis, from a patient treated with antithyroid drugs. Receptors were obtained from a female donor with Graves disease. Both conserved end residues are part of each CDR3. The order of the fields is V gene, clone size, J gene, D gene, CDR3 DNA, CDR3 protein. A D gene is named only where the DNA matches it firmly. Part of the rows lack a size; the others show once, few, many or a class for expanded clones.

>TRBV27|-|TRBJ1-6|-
TGTGCCAGCAGCAAGCGGGATCGTAATTCACCCCTCCACTTT
CASSKRDRNSPLHF
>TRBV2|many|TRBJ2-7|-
TGTGCCAGCAGCGCGACGTACGAGCAGTACTTC
CASSATYEQYF
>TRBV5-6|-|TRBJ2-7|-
TGTGCCAGCAGCTTGGACCAGGGGTTCTCCTACGAGCAGTACTTC
CASSLDQGFSYEQYF
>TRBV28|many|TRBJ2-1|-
TGTGCCAGCAGCCCCCCGGGACCTAAGGCGGATGAGCAGTTCTTC
CASSPPGPKADEQFF
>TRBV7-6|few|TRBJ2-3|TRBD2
TGTGCCAGCAGCTTAAGACCAGCGGGAGGGCCATCAGATACGCAGTATTTT
CASSLRPAGGPSDTQYF
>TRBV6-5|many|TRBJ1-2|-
TGTGCCAGCAGTTCCAACACCTTTCCAGATGTCTACACCTTC
CASSSNTFPDVYTF
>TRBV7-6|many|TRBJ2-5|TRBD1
TGTGCCAGCAGCTGGGGGACAGGGGGTCGGGAGACCCAGTACTTC
CASSWGTGGRETQYF
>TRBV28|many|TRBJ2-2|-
TGTGCCAGCAGCTCTCCGGGGAACTCGGACACCGGGGAGCTGTTTTTT
CASSSPGNSDTGELFF
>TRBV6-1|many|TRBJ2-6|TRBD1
TGTGCCAGCAGTAGAAGTCGTGGGACAGCCATTGACCCCTCTGGGGCCAACGTCCTGACTTTC
CASSRSRGTAIDPSGANVLTF
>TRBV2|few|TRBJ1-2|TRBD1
TGTGCCAGCAGTGAGCGGCAGGGGGGAGGCGGCTACACCTTC
CASSERQGGGGYTF
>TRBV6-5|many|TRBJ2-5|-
TGTGCCAGCAGTTACTCCGGGCCCGGGGAGACCCAGTACTTC
CASSYSGPGETQYF
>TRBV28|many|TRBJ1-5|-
TGTGCCAGCAGTCGGGGCAGGGTAGATCAGCCCCAGCATTTT
CASSRGRVDQPQHF
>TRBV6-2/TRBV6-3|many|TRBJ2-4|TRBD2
TGTGCCAGCAGTATGAGCGGGAGGGGGGAGAGTCACTTC
CASSMSGRGESHF
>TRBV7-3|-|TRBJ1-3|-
TGTGCCAGCAGCTTAACTAGCTCTGGAAACACCATATATTTT
CASSLTSSGNTIYF
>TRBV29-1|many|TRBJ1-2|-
TGCAGCGTTGAATCAGGGACTAACTATGGCTACACCTTC
CSVESGTNYGYTF
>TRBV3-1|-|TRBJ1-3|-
TGTGCCAGCAGCCAAGGTACCGGGCGCGGCATCACCATATATTTT
CASSQGTGRGITIYF
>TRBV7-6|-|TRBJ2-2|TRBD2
TGTGCCAGCAGCCCGAGCGGGAGCCCCACCGGGGAGCTGTTTTTT
CASSPSGSPTGELFF
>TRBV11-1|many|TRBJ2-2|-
TGTGCCAGCAGCTATAGCGCCCTGCGAGACACCGGGGAGCTGTTTTTT
CASSYSALRDTGELFF
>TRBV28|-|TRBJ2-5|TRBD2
TGTGCCAGCAGTTCTAGGGGACTAGCGGGGGCAGAGACCCAGTACTTC
CASSSRGLAGAETQYF
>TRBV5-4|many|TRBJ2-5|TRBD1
TGTGCCAGCAGCTCCGTTTCGGGGACAGGGGATGAGACCCAGTACTTC
CASSSVSGTGDETQYF
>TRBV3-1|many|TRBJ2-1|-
TGTGCCAGCAGCCACGGGCAGGTTTACATCTACAATGAGCAGTTCTTC
CASSHGQVYIYNEQFF
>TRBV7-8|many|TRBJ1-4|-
TGTGCCAGCAGCGCCAGGGCTACTAATGAAAAACTGTTTTTT
CASSARATNEKLFF
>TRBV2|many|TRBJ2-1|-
TGTGCCAGCTCCAGAGACAATGAGCAGTTCTTC
CASSRDNEQFF
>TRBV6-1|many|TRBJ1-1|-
TGTGCCAGCAGTGAATTGGGAGGGGCCACTGAAGCTTTCTTT
CASSELGGATEAFF
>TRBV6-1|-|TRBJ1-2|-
TGTGCCAGCGTAATATCGGACAGAAACTATGGCTACACCTTC
CASVISDRNYGYTF
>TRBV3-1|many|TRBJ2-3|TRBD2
TGTGCCAGCAGCCACGGATTAGCGGGAAACACAGATACGCAGTATTTT
CASSHGLAGNTDTQYF
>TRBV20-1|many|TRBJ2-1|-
TGCAGTGCTCCCGATCTGGGGTCTGAGCAGTTCTTC
CSAPDLGSEQFF
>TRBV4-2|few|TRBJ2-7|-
TGTGCCAGCAGCCATCTCAATTCCAGCTCCTACGAGCAGTACTTC
CASSHLNSSSYEQYF
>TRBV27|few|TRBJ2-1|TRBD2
TGTGCCAGCAGTCCGGGACTAGCGGGAGTAAGCCCGTTCTTC
CASSPGLAGVSPFF
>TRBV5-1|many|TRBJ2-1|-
TGCGCCAGCAGCAATGGGGGGGCGTACAATGAGCAGTTCTTC
CASSNGGAYNEQFF
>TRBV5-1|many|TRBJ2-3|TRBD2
TGCGCCAGCAGCGGCGGGACTAGCGGGCCTAGCACAGATACGCAGTATTTT
CASSGGTSGPSTDTQYF
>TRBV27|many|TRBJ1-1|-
TGTGCCAGCAGTTCTCGGTGGGACACTGAAGCTTTCTTT
CASSSRWDTEAFF
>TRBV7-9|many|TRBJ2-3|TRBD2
TGTGCCAGCAGATGGACTAGCGGGCCCACAGATACGCAGTATTTT
CASRWTSGPTDTQYF
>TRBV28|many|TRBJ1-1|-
TGTGCCAGCAGTTTATCTGGGTGGGTCACTGAAGCTTTCTTT
CASSLSGWVTEAFF
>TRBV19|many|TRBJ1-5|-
TGTGCCAGTAGTATAAGTCGGGAGGGAAATCAGCCCCAGCATTTT
CASSISREGNQPQHF
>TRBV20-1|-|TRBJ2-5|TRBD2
TGCAGTGCTAGAGATTTCCAGCGGGGCCAAGGGACCCAGTACTTC
CSARDFQRGQGTQYF
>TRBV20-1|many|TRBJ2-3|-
TGCAGTGCTAGGTCTAGCAGGAACGGGGATACGCAGTATTTT
CSARSSRNGDTQYF
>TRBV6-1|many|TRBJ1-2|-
TGTGCCAGCCATTTGGCCGCCAGGGGTGATGGCTACACCTTC
CASHLAARGDGYTF
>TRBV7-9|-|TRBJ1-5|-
TGTGCCAGCAGCTTTTCAGGGGTGGGTCAGCCCCAGCATTTT
CASSFSGVGQPQHF
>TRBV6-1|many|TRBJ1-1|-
TGTGCCAGCATCTGGGGCACAGGGATCACTGAAGCTTTCTTT
CASIWGTGITEAFF
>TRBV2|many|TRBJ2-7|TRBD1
TGTGCCAGCAGTCGCTCCCTCTTGACAGGGCGACTAAGCTCCTACGAGCAGTACTTC
CASSRSLLTGRLSSYEQYF
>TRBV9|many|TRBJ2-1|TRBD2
TGTGCCAGCAGCGTAGCGGGTAGCGGGAGTAGCAATGAGCAGTTCTTC
CASSVAGSGSSNEQFF
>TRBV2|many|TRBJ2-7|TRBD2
TGTGCCAGCATCACTAGCGGGGAAAACGGGTACGAGCAGTACTTC
CASITSGENGYEQYF
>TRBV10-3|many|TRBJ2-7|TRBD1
TGTGCCATCAGTGAAGGGGACAGCTCCTACGAGCAGTACTTC
CAISEGDSSYEQYF
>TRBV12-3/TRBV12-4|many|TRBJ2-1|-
TGTGCCAGCAGTTTAACTAGCAATAATGAGCAGTTCTTC
CASSLTSNNEQFF
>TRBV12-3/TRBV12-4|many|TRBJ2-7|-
TGTGCCAGCAGTTTTGGTCGGGGTTCTTCGTACGAGCAGTACTTC
CASSFGRGSSYEQYF
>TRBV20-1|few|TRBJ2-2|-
TGCAGCGCCGGGACGGAAAACACCGGGGAGCTGTTTTTT
CSAGTENTGELFF
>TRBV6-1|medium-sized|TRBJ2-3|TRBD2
TGTGCCAGCAGTGAACTAGCGGGAGGGCCAGATACGCAGTATTTT
CASSELAGGPDTQYF
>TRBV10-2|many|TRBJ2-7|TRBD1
TGCGCCAGCAGTGTTATACAGGGGTCTTACGAGCAGTACTTC
CASSVIQGSYEQYF
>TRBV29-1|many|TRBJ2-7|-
TGCAGCGTTTTCAGAGACTACGAGCAGTACTTC
CSVFRDYEQYF
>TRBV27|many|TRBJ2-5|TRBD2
TGTGCCAGCAGTTTATTGGAGGCTAGCGGGAATCAAGAGACCCAGTACTTC
CASSLLEASGNQETQYF
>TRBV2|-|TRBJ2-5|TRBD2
TGTGCCAGCAGTACCCTAGCGGGGAGGCAAGAGACCCAGTACTTC
CASSTLAGRQETQYF
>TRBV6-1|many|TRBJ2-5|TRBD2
TGTGCCAGCGGACTAGCGGGAGGTATCGAGACCCAGTACTTC
CASGLAGGIETQYF
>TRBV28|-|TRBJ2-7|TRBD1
TGTGCCAGCAGTATCCATTCAACCCAGGGGGCCGACTACGAGCAGTACTTC
CASSIHSTQGADYEQYF
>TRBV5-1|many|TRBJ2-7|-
TGCGCCAGCCATCCGCCTCGACGGGGAGCCTACGAGCAGTACTTC
CASHPPRRGAYEQYF
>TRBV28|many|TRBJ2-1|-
TGTGCCAGCAGTTGGCGATGGTTAGCAGAGGAGGATGAGCAGTTCTTC
CASSWRWLAEEDEQFF
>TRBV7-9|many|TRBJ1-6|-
TGTGCCAGCAGCTCAAGACAGGCGGATAATTCACCCCTCCACTTT
CASSSRQADNSPLHF
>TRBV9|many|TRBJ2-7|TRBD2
TGTGCCAGCAGCGTATCTAGCGGCTACGAGCAGTACTTC
CASSVSSGYEQYF
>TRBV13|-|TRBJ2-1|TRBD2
TGTGCCAGCAGCACCGGGGCGGGAGATGAGCAGTTCTTC
CASSTGAGDEQFF